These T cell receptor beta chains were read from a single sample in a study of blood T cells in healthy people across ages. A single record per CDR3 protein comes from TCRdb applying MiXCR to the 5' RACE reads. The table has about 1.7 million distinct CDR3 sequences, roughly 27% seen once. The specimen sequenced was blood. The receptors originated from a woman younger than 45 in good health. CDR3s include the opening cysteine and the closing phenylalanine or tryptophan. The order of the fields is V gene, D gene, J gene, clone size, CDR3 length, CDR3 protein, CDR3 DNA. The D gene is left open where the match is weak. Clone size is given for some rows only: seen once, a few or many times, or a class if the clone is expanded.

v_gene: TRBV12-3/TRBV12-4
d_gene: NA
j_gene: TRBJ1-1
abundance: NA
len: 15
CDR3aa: CASSEFIGAFTEAFF
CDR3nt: TGTGCCAGCAGTGAGTTTATTGGGGCGTTCACTGAAGCTTTCTTT

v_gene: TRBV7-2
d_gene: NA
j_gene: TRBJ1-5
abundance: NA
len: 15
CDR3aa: CASSPLGSGNQPQHF
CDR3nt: TGTGCCAGCAGCCCCCTGGGCTCGGGCAATCAGCCCCAGCATTTT

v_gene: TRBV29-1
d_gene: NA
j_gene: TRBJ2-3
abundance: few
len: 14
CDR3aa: CSVRREASTDTQYF
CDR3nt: TGCAGCGTTCGTCGAGAAGCTAGCACAGATACGCAGTATTTT

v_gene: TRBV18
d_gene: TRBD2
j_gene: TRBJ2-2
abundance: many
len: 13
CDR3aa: CASSPRGTGELFF
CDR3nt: TGTGCCAGCAGTCCGCGGGGGACCGGGGAGCTGTTTTTT

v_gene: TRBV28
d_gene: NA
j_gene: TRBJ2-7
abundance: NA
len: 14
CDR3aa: CASSETRPGYEQYF
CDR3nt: TGTGCCAGCAGTGAAACCCGGCCAGGCTACGAGCAGTACTTC

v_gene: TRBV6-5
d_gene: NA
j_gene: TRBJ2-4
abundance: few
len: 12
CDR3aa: CASIGSKNIQYF
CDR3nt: TGTGCCAGCATCGGGTCTAAAAACATTCAGTACTTC

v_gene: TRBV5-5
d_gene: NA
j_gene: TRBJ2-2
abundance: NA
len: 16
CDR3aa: CAGSLTTGITTGELFF
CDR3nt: TGTGCCGGCAGCCTTACTACAGGGATTACAACCGGGGAGCTGTTTTTT

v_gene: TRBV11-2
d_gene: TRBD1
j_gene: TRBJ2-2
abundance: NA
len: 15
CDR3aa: CASSLGTGTPGELFF
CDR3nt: TGTGCCAGCAGCTTAGGGACAGGGACCCCTGGGGAGCTGTTTTTT

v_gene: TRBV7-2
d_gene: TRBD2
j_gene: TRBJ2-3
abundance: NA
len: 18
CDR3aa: CASSLVVLAGAGGDTQYF
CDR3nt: TGTGCCAGCAGCTTAGTAGTCCTAGCGGGAGCGGGGGGAGATACGCAGTATTTT

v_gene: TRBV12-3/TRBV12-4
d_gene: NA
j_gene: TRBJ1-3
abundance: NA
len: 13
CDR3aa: CAHRVLGGNTIYF
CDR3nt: TGTGCCCACAGGGTCTTAGGCGGAAACACCATATATTTT

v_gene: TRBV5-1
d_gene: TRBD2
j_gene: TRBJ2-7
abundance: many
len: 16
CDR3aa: CASRGLAGVNSYEQYF
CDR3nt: TGCGCCAGCAGGGGGCTAGCGGGGGTCAACTCCTACGAGCAGTACTTC

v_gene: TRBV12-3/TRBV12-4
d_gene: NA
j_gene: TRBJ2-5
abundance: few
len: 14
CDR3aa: CASTLGVLVETQYF
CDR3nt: TGTGCCAGCACCCTAGGGGTATTGGTGGAGACCCAGTACTTC

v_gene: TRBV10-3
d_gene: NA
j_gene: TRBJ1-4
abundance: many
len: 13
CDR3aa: CAIRRQANEKLFF
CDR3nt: TGTGCCATCAGAAGACAGGCCAATGAAAAACTGTTTTTT

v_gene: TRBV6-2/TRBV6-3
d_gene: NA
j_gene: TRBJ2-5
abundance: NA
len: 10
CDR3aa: CASRGQPQYF
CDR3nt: TGTGCCAGCAGAGGACAGCCACAGTACTTC

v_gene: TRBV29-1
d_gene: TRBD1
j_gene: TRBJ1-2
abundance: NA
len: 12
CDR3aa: CSSGTDFSGYTF
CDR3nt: TGCAGCTCCGGGACAGATTTTTCCGGCTACACCTTC

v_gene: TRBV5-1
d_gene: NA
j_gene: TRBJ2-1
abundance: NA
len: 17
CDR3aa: CASSLQDPLCSYNEQFF
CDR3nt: TGCGCCAGCAGCTTACAGGATCCACTGTGCTCCTACAATGAGCAGTTCTTC

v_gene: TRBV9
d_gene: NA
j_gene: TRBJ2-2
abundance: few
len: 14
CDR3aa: CASSLRRGDGELFF
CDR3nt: TGTGCCAGCAGCCTCCGACGGGGCGACGGGGAGCTGTTTTTT

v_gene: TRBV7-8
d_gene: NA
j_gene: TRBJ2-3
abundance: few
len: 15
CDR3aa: CASSLAGADPDTQYF
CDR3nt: TGTGCCAGCAGCTTAGCGGGAGCCGACCCAGATACGCAGTATTTT

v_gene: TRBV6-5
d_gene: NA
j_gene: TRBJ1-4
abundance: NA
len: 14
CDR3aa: CASRYGGVAGKLFF
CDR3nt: TGTGCCAGCAGGTACGGAGGTGTTGCGGGAAAACTGTTTTTT

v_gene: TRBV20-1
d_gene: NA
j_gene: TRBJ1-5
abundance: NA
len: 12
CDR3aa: CSASRGNQPQHF
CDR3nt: TGCAGTGCTAGCCGAGGAAATCAGCCCCAGCATTTT

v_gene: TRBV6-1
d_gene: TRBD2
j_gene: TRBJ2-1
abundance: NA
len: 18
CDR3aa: CASSGASGREILKGEQFF
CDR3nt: TGTGCCAGCAGTGGGGCTAGCGGGAGGGAGATTTTAAAGGGTGAGCAGTTCTTC

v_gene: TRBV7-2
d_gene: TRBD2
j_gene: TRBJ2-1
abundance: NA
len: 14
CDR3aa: CASVALTSVNEQFF
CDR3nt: TGTGCCAGCGTCGCCCTAACTAGCGTCAATGAGCAGTTCTTC

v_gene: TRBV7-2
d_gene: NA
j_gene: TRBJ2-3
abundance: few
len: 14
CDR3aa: CASSPDWEADTQYF
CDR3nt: TGTGCCAGCAGCCCCGATTGGGAGGCAGATACGCAGTATTTT

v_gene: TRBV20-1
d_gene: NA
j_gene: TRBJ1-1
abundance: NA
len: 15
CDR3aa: CSVLFGGLRDTEAFF
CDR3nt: TGCAGTGTTCTCTTCGGGGGGCTAAGGGACACTGAAGCTTTCTTT

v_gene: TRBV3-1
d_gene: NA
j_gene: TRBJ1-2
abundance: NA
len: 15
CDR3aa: CASSQDWGGRGGYTF
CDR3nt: TGTGCCAGCAGCCAAGATTGGGGGGGTCGTGGTGGCTACACCTTC

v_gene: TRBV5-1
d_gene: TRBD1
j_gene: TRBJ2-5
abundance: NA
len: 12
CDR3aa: CASSLDDRVQYF
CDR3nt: TGCGCCAGCAGCTTGGACGACAGGGTCCAGTACTTC

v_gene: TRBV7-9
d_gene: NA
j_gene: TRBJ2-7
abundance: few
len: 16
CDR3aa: CASSLFSPDKIYEQYF
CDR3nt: TGTGCCAGCAGCTTATTCTCACCGGACAAGATTTACGAGCAGTACTTC

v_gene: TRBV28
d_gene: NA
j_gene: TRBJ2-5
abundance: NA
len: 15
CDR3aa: CASVLSGVPQETQYF
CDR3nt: TGTGCCAGCGTCCTCTCAGGGGTACCCCAAGAGACCCAGTACTTC

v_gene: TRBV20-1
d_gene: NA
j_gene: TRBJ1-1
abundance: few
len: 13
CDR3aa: CSAREGGLTEAFF
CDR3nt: TGCAGTGCTAGAGAGGGAGGATTGACTGAAGCTTTCTTT

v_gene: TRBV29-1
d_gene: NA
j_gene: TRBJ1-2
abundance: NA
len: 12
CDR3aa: CSVEYGSWGYTF
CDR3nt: TGCAGCGTTGAATACGGATCTTGGGGCTACACCTTC

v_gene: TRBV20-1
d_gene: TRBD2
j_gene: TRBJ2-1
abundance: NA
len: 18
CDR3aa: CSARDRGTTQSSYNEQFF
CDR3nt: TGCAGTGCTAGAGATCGCGGGACTACACAGAGCTCCTACAATGAGCAGTTCTTC

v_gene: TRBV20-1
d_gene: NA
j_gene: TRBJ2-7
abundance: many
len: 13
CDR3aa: CSAKGLLVGEQYF
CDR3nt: TGCAGTGCTAAGGGCCTTCTGGTCGGAGAGCAGTACTTC

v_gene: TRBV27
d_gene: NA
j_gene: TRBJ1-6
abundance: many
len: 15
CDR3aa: CASSLNPSNNSPLHF
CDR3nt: TGTGCCAGCAGCCTTAATCCGAGCAATAATTCACCCCTCCACTTT

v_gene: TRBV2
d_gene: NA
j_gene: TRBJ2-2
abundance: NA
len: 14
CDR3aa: CASREGGPTGELFF
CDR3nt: TGTGCCAGCAGAGAAGGGGGGCCAACCGGGGAGCTGTTTTTT

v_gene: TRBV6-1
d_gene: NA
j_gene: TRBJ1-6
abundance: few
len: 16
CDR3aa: CASSLTVPSYNSPLHF
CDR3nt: TGTGCCAGCAGCTTGACAGTTCCCTCCTATAATTCACCCCTCCACTTT

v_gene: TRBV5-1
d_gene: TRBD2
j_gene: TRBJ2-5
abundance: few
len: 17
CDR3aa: CASLLGTSGGSSETQYF
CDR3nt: TGCGCCAGCTTACTTGGGACTAGCGGGGGGTCTTCGGAGACCCAGTACTTC

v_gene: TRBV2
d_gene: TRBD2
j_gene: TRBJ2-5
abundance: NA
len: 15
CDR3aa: CASKGPGLGGETQYF
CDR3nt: TGTGCCAGTAAAGGTCCGGGACTAGGGGGAGAGACCCAGTACTTC

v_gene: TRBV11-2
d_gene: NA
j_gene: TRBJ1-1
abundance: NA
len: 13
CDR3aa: CASSLDRRAEAFF
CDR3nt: TGTGCCAGCAGCTTAGATCGCCGGGCTGAAGCTTTCTTT

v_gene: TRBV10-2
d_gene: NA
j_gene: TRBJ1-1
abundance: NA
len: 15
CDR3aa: CASSSRTGGKTETFF
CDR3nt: TGCGCCAGCAGTTCACGGACGGGGGGGAAAACTGAAACTTTCTTT

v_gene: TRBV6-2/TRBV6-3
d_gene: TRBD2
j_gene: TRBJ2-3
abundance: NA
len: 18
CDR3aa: CASSYPPLGLAEPYTQYF
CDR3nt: TGTGCCAGCAGTTACCCCCCCCTCGGACTAGCGGAGCCTTATACGCAGTATTTT

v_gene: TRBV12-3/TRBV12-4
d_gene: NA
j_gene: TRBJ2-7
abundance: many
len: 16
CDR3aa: CASSPTGRGWTYERYF
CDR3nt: TGTGCCAGCAGCCCAACAGGGAGGGGATGGACCTACGAGCGGTACTTC

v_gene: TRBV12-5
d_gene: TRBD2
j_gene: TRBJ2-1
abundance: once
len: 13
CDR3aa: CASGVPGGNEQFF
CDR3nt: TGTGCTAGTGGCGTTCCGGGGGGCAATGAGCAGTTCTTC